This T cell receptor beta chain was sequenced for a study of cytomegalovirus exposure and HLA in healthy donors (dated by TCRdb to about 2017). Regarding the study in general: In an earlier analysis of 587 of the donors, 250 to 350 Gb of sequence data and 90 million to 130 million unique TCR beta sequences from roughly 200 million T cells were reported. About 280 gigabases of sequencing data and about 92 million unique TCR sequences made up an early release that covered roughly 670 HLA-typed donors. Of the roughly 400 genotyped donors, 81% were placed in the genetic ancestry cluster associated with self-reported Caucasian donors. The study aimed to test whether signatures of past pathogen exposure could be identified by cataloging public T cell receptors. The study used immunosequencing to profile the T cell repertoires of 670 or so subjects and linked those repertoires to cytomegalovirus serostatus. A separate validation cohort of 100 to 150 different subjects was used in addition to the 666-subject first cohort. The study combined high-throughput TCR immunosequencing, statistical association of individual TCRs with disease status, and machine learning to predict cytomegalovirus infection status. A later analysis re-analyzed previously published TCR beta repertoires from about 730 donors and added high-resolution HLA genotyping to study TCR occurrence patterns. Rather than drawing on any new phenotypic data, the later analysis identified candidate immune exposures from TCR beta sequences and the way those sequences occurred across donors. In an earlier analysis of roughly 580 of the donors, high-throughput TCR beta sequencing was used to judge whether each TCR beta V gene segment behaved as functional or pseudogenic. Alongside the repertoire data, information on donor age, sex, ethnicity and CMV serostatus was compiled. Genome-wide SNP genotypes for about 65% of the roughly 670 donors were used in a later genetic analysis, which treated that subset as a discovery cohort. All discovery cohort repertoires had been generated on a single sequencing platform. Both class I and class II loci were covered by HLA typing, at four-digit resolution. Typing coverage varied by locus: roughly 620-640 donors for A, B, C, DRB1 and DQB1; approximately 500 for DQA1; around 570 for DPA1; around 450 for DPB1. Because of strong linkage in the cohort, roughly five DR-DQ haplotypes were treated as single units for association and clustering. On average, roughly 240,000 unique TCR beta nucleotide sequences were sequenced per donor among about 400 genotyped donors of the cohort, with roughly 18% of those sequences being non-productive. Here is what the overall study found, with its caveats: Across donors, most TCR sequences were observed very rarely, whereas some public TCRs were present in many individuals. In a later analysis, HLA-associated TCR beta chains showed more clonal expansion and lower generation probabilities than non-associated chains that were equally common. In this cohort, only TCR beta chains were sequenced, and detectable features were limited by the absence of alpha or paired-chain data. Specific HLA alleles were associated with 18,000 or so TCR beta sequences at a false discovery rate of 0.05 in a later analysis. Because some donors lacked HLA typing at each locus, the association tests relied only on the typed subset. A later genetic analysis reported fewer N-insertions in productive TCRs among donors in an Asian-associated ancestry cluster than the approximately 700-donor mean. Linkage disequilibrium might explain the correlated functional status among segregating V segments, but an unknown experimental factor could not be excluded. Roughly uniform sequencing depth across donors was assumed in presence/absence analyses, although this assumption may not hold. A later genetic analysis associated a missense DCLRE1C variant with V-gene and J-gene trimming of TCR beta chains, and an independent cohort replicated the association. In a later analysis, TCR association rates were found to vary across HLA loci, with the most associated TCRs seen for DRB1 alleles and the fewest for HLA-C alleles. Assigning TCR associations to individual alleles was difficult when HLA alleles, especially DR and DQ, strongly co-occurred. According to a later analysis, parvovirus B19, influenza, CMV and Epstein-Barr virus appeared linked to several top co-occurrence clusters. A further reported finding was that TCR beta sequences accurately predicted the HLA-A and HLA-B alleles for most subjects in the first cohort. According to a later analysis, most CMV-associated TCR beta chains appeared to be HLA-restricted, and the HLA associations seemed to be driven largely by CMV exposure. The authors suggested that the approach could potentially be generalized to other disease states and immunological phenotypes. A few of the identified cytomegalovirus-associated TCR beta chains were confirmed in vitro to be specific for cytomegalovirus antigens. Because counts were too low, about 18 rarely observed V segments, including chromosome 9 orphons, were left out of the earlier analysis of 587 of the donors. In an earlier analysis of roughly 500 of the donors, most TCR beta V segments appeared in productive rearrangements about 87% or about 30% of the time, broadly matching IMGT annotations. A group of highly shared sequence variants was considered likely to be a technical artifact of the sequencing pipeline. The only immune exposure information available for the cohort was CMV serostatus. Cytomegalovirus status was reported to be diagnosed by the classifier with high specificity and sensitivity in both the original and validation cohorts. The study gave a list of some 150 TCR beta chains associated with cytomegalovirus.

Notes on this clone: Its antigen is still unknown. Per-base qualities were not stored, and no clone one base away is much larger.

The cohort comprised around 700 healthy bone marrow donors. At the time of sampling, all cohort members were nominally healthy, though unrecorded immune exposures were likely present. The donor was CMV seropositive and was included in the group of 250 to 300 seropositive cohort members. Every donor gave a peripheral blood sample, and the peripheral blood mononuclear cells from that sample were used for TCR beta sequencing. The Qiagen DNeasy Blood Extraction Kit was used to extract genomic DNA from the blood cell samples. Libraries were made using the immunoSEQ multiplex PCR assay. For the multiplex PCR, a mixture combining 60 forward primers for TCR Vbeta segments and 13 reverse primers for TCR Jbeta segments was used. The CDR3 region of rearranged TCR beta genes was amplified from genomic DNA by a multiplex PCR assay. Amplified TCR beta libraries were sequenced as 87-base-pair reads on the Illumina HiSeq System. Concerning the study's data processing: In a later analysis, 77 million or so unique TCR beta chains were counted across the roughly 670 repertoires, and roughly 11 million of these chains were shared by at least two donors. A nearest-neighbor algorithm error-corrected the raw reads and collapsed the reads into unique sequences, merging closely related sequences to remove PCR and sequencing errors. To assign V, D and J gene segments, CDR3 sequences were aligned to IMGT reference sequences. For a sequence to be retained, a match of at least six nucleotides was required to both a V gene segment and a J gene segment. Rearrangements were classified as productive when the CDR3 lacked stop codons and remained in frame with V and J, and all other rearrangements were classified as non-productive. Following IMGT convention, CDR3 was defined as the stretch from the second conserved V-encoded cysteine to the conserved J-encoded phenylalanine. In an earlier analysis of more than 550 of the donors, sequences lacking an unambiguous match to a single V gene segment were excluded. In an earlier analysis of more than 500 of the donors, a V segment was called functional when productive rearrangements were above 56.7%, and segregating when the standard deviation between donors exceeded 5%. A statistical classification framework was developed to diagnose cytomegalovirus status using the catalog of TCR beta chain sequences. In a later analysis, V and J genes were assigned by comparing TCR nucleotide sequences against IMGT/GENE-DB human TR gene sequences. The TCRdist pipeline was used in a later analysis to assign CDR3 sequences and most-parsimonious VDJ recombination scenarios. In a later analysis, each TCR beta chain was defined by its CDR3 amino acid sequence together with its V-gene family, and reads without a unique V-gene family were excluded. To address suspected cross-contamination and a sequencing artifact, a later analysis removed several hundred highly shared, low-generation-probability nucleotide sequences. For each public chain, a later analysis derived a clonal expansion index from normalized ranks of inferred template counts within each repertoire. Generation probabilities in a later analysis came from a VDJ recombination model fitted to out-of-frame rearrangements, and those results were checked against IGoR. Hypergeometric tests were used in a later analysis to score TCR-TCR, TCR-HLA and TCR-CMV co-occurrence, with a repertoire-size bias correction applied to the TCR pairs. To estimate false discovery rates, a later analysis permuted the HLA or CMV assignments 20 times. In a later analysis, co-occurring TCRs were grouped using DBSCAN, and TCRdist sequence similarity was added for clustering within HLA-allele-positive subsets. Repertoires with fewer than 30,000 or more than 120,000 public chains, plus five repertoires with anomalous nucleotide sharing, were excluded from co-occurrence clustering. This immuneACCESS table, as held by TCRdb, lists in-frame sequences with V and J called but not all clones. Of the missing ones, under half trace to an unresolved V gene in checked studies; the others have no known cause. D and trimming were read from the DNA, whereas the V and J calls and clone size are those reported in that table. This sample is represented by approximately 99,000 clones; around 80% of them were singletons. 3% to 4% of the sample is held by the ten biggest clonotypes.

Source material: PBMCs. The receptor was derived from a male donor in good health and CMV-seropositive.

The nucleotide sequence reads as follows: TGCGCCAGCAGCTTGGATCAGGCGCACTATGGCTACACCTTC. Translation gives CASSLDQAHYGYTF. This receptor chain uses TRBV5-1 and TRBJ1-2, with no D gene named confidently. Its CDR3 holds 14 amino acids, cysteine through phenylalanine. The CDR3 DNA has 42 bases and is translated from base 1. In the germline V gene, CDR1 corresponds to SGHRS and CDR2 to YFSETQ. Relative to germline, V is 0 bases shorter and J is 3 bases shorter, with 9 bases between their ends.